This is a list of T cell receptor beta chains from one sample in a study of monozygotic twins with cystic fibrosis. Only in-frame clones appear in the TCRdb table, and some are missing; sequencing was by immunoSEQ multiplex PCR. The sample carries 15,000 to 20,000 clones, about 90% recorded once. The sample was blood. All receptors derive from a girl aged 2 to 10 with cystic fibrosis. Both conserved end residues are part of each CDR3. D genes are given only for firm matches. Clone size is shown for a subset of rows, as once, few, many or a class of expanded clone.

j_call,d_call,clone_size,v_call,cdr3_aa,cdr3_nt
TRBJ1-1,.,once,TRBV2,CASRRGSRGRSEAFF,TGTGCCAGCAGGAGGGGTAGCAGGGGAAGATCTGAAGCTTTCTTT
TRBJ2-7,.,.,TRBV14,CASSQEIGWYEQYF,TGTGCCAGCAGCCAAGAAATCGGGTGGTACGAGCAGTACTTC
TRBJ1-2,TRBD1,.,TRBV28,CASSPRDRVWGGYTF,TGTGCCAGCAGTCCCCGGGACAGGGTTTGGGGTGGCTACACCTTC
TRBJ2-5,.,few,TRBV7-9,CASSLAQETQYF,TGTGCCAGCAGCTTAGCACAAGAGACCCAGTACTTC
TRBJ1-4,.,.,TRBV7-9,CASSSQRGDRVGKLFF,TGTGCCAGCAGCTCCCAGAGGGGGGACCGCGTCGGAAAACTGTTTTTT
TRBJ2-1,TRBD1,once,TRBV2,CASSDRGSYNEQFF,TGTGCCAGCAGTGACAGGGGGTCATACAATGAGCAGTTCTTC
TRBJ2-3,.,.,TRBV28,CASSLGQGMRSTDTQYF,TGTGCCAGCAGTTTAGGTCAGGGGATGAGGAGCACAGATACGCAGTATTTT
TRBJ2-3,.,.,TRBV6-5,CASSSGLLDTQYF,TGTGCCAGCAGTTCGGGACTTTTGGATACGCAGTATTTT
TRBJ2-3,.,.,TRBV10-3,CAISESSPRGDTDTQYF,TGTGCCATCAGTGAGTCGAGTCCGAGGGGTGACACAGATACGCAGTATTTT
TRBJ2-7,TRBD1,.,TRBV2,CASSGTEAINYEQYF,TGTGCCAGCAGCGGGACAGAAGCAATAAACTACGAGCAGTACTTC
TRBJ2-3,.,.,TRBV7-9,CASTPTGRADTQYF,TGTGCCAGCACCCCCACCGGAAGGGCAGATACGCAGTATTTT
TRBJ1-5,.,.,TRBV19,CASSVGRGNQPQHF,TGTGCCAGTAGTGTGGGACGGGGCAATCAGCCCCAGCATTTT
TRBJ2-1,TRBD1,.,TRBV4-2,CASSLGTGKSEQFF,TGTGCCAGCAGCCTCGGGACAGGGAAATCTGAGCAGTTCTTC